One and the same sample provided the 10 T cell receptor beta chains below, sequenced in a study of blood T cell repertoires in COVID-19. Clones were sequenced by immunoSEQ multiplex PCR, and TCRdb holds only the in-frame ones, with some missing. This table has a few hundred thousand clones, approximately 86% appearing once. Sequencing was carried out using peripheral blood. The receptors here all came from a woman under 40 with COVID-19, enrolled during active disease.

This chain uses TRBV28 with TRBJ1-1; no definite D call. The germline CDR1 and CDR2 sequences are MDHEN and SYDVKM. V was cut by 7 bases and J by 0 bases, with 9 bases left in between. The CDR3 runs to 13 residues. CDR3 loop: CASTPILNTEAFF. CDR3 bases: TGTGCCAGCACCCCCATCCTGAACACTGAAGCTTTCTTT.

V is TRBV5-6 and J is TRBJ2-2, with 8 nucleotides matching TRBD2. V shed 3 bases, J shed 2 bases, and the junction held 9 bases outside the gene matches. This CDR3 region has 17 residues. The germline V gene encodes CDR1 SGHDT and CDR2 YYEEEE. The CDR3, as DNA: TGTGCCAGCAGCTATTGGGGCACTAGCGGTAACACCGGGGAGCTGTTTTTT. Residues: CASSYWGTSGNTGELFF.

The chain employs TRBV11-2 and TRBJ2-5; 11 nucleotides agree with TRBD2. CDR1 and CDR2 from the germline V gene are SGHAT and FQNNGV. V lost 5 bases, J lost 2 bases, and 13 bases stayed unmatched. The CDR3 contains 18 residues. Here the CDR3 reads CASSLTGTSGKGQETQYF. CDR3 DNA: TGTGCCAGCAGCCTGACCGGGACTAGCGGAAAAGGACAAGAGACCCAGTACTTC. Full variable domain (outside the CDR3, taken from reference TRBV11-2 and TRBJ2-5): EAGVAQSPRYKIIEKRQSVAFWCNPISGHATLYWYQQILGQGPKLLIQFQNNGVVDDSQLPKDRFSAERLKGVDSTLKIQPAKLEDSAVYLCASSLTGTSGKGQETQYFGPGTRLLVL.

The chain joins TRBV3-1 (or the pseudogene TRBV3-2) to TRBJ2-1, with D uncertain. The CDR3 loop spans 15 amino acids. Germline V gene data show CDR1 as LGHDT and CDR2 as YNNKEL (reference sequence). V shed 1 base and J shed 0 bases, with 7 bases lying between them. CDR3 sequence reads: CASSQVRVSYNEQFF. The CDR3 bases are TGTGCCAGCAGCCAAGTTCGAGTCTCCTACAATGAGCAGTTCTTC.

This clone was detected only once. This chain uses TRBV12-3 or TRBV12-4 with TRBJ2-1; a possible D gene is TRBD1 (6 bases). The length of the CDR3 is 12 residues. Between the trimmed V and J ends, which lost 1 base and 12 bases, there was a span of 10 bases. CDR3 nucleotide sequence: TGTGCCAGCAGTTTAGGGGGACAAGGGCAGTTCTTC. Translating it yields CASSLGGQGQFF.

This clone was counted a single time. The chain is built from TRBV9 and TRBJ1-1, with a weak D call TRBD1 (5 bases). V was clipped by 0 bases and J by 3 bases, with 9 bases between them. The germline V gene has CDR1 SGDLS and CDR2 YYNGEE. The CDR3 is made up of 14 amino acids. In DNA form, the CDR3 reads TGTGCCAGCAGCGTAGCAGGGTCGGACACTGAAGCTTTCTTT. Its translation is CASSVAGSDTEAFF.

The rearrangement joins TRBV3-1 (or the pseudogene TRBV3-2) to TRBJ1-6; D gene uncertain. The V end lost 6 bases, the J end lost 9 bases, and 12 bases lay between the germline ends. CDR3 size: 13 residues. In germline, CDR1 is LGHDT, CDR2 YNNKEL (reference sequence). For the CDR3, the DNA is TGTGCCAGCAGACCGGACCGGGGTTCACCCCTCCACTTT. This codes for CASRPDRGSPLHF.

This sequence joins TRBV7-2 and TRBJ2-1, with 10 nucleotides matching TRBD2. CDR1 is SGHTA and CDR2 is FQGNSA in the germline V gene. The CDR3 is made up of 13 amino acids. J was trimmed by 6 bases and V by 11 bases; bases with no gene match: 7. CDR3 loop: CASLPSGSNEQFF. CDR3 sequence (DNA): TGTGCCTCCCTCCCTAGCGGGAGCAATGAGCAGTTCTTC.

The chain recombines TRBV9 with TRBJ1-2; TRBD1 agrees at 11 bases. CDR1 is SGDLS and CDR2 is YYNGEE in the germline V gene. This CDR3 is built from 16 residues. V was clipped by 4 bases and J by 5 bases; unmatched bases: 10. The CDR3 bases are TGTGCCAGCAGCCTTACCGGACAGGGGGCGCGTTATGGCTACACCTTC. Amino acid sequence: CASSLTGQGARYGYTF.

The chain links TRBV5-6 to TRBJ1-6; a weak D match, TRBD1 (6 bases). CDR1 and CDR2 from the germline V gene are SGHDT and YYEEEE. The V end lost 1 base, the J end lost 7 bases, and 15 bases lay between the germline ends. The CDR3 length is 16 residues. CDR3 sequence reads: CASSLFGGRGNSPLHF. CDR3 in DNA: TGTGCCAGCAGCTTGTTCGGGGGGCGAGGGAATTCACCCCTCCACTTT.